These 30 T cell receptor beta chains share one sample of origin, sequenced in a study of blood T cells in healthy people across ages. A J-beta primer mix and a sample-barcoded 5' primer were used in a second PCR of about 7 to 11 cycles. MiXCR, run by TCRdb on the 5' RACE reads, gives a single entry per CDR3 protein. The data show 1.5 million to 2 million distinct CDR3 sequences, just under 50% seen once. Sequencing was done on a sample of blood. The origin of the receptors is a woman in her forties in good health.

V is TRBV20-1 and J is TRBJ2-5; TRBD2 might be the D (6 bases). The V and J ends lost 4 bases and 0 bases respectively, with 15 bases between them. Germline V gene lookup returns CDR1 DFQATT and CDR2 SNEGSKA (reference sequence). The CDR3 totals 15 residues. In DNA, the CDR3 is TGCAGTGCTATTCTCGGAGGGGCCCACCAAGAGACCCAGTACTTC. It codes for CSAILGGAHQETQYF.

V and J are TRBV4-1 and TRBJ2-3; perhaps D is TRBD1 or TRBD2 (5 bases each). Germline CDR1 is MGHRA and CDR2 is YSYEKL. The CDR3 sequence is 17 residues long. The V and J ends lost 0 bases and 5 bases respectively, with 18 bases between them. CDR3 bases: TGCGCCAGCAGCCAAGATGGTTTCCAGGGTGGGAGAGATACGCAGTATTTT. Its protein is CASSQDGFQGGRDTQYF.

This rearrangement joins TRBV5-1 to TRBJ1-5; a weak D match, TRBD1 (5 bases). Germline loops: CDR1 SGHRS, CDR2 YFSETQ. V lost 0 bases and J lost 5, with 12 bases in between. There are 15 residues in the CDR3. CDR3 region: CASSLGAGRDQPQHF. CDR3 sequence (DNA): TGCGCCAGCAGCTTGGGTGCAGGGAGGGATCAGCCCCAGCATTTT.

The chain combines TRBV24-1 with TRBJ2-5, with D unclear. Per the germline V gene, CDR1 is KGHDR and CDR2 is SFDVKD. With 3 bases removed from V and 5 bases from J, the gap between germline ends came to 15 bases. The CDR3 has 15 residues. The CDR3 bases are TGTGCCACCAGTGATGTAGGAGTCCCTGGGGAGACCCAGTACTTC. It translates to CATSDVGVPGETQYF.

This chain links TRBV5-1 with TRBJ1-2; 7 bases fit TRBD1. Germline V CDR1 and CDR2: SGHRS, YFSETQ. Losses at the gene ends were 4 bases for V and 3 bases for J; bases not matched to a gene: 9. The CDR3 is made up of 15 amino acids. CDR3 region: CASSGQDSNHYGYTF. In DNA form, the CDR3 reads TGCGCCAGCAGCGGACAGGACAGCAACCACTATGGCTACACCTTC.

V usage is TRBV6-6 and J usage is TRBJ2-7, with TRBD1 identical over 8 bases. The CDR3 contains 14 residues. V was pared by 7 bases and J by 4 bases, with 9 bases of the junction left unmatched. The V gene's germline CDR1 is MNHNY and CDR2 SVGAGI (reference sequence). The DNA of the CDR3 is TGTGCCAGCAAAAAACAGGGGGGAGTTTACGAGCAGTACTTC. This codes for CASKKQGGVYEQYF.

This clonotype was observed a handful of times. V gene TRBV11-2 combines with J gene TRBJ2-1; 10 positions agree with TRBD1. The CDR3 is 17 amino acids. Germline V gives CDR1 SGHAT, CDR2 FQNNGV. V lost 1 base, J lost 8 bases, and 11 bases stayed unmatched. The CDR3 spells CASSLVPGTGDIYEQFF. The CDR3, as DNA: TGTGCCAGCAGCTTAGTCCCCGGGACAGGGGACATCTATGAGCAGTTCTTC.

The chain links TRBV24-1 to TRBJ2-3; 8 nucleotides match TRBD1. V shed 0 bases and J 4 bases; nucleotides not matched to a gene: 8. Per the germline V gene, CDR1 is KGHDR and CDR2 is SFDVKD. This CDR3 has 17 amino acids. The CDR3 is CATSDLPRTGSADTQYF. CDR3 DNA: TGTGCCACCAGTGATTTGCCTCGGACAGGGTCTGCAGATACGCAGTATTTT.

The chain has TRBV7-2 and TRBJ1-4; TRBD1 matches at 8 bases. Germline CDR1 and CDR2: SGHTA and FQGNSA. V dropped 2 bases and J dropped 16; count of bases not matched to a gene: 15. The CDR3 is made up of 15 amino acids. The CDR3 here is CASSLLGQGNEKSFF. DNA of the CDR3: TGTGCCAGCAGCTTATTAGGACAGGGTAATGAAAAATCGTTTTTT.

The rearrangement uses TRBV18 and TRBJ2-1, with TRBD2 matching over 8 bases. Germline V CDR1 and CDR2: KGHSH, LQKENI. This CDR3 is built from 19 residues. Trimming removed 3 bases from V and 0 bases from J; junction bases left unmatched: 13. The CDR3 sequence: CASSPMALAARSSYNEQFF. CDR3 DNA: TGTGCCAGCTCACCGATGGCACTAGCGGCGAGGAGCTCCTACAATGAGCAGTTCTTC.

This clonotype appeared once. The chain joins TRBV5-6 to TRBJ2-1, with D maybe TRBD2 (5 bases). The V and J ends lost 3 bases and 7 bases respectively, with 14 bases between them. This CDR3 contains 14 residues. Germline V gives CDR1 SGHDT, CDR2 YYEEEE. CDR3: CASSSSGFLNEQFF. As DNA, the CDR3 is TGTGCCAGCAGCTCGTCGGGATTCTTAAATGAGCAGTTCTTC.

This clonotype was counted between two and nine times. The chain has TRBV7-2 and TRBJ2-7; the D call may be TRBD1 or TRBD2 (5 bases each). The V gene's germline CDR1 is SGHTA and CDR2 FQGNSA. This CDR3 has 15 residues. The germline V and J ends were trimmed by 5 bases and 2 bases, with 16 bases remaining between them. The CDR3 protein is CASSLRGVGAYEQYF. DNA for the CDR3: TGTGCCAGCAGCCTAAGAGGGGTTGGGGCCTACGAGCAGTACTTC.

This clonotype showed up many times. The chain has TRBV7-2 and TRBJ2-1, with no clear D. The CDR3 length is 11 residues. Germline V gives CDR1 SGHTA, CDR2 FQGNSA. V dropped 1 base and J dropped 10 bases, with 5 bases sitting between them. This CDR3 is CASSLEREQFF. CDR3 coding DNA: TGTGCCAGCAGCTTAGAACGCGAGCAGTTCTTC.

This clonotype was detected only a few times. The chain employs TRBV12-3 or TRBV12-4 and TRBJ2-3; TRBD1 matches at 9 bases. This CDR3 has 15 residues. The J segment lost 2 bases and the V segment lost 5 bases, leaving 5 bases of the junction unmatched. DNA for the CDR3: TGTGCCAGCAGTGCCGGGACAGGGCTCACAGATACGCAGTATTTT. Translated, it gives CASSAGTGLTDTQYF.

The chain couples TRBV7-2 to TRBJ2-7; possibly TRBD1 for D (5 bases). This CDR3 has 14 amino acids. Germline-derived CDR1 and CDR2 are SGHTA and FQGNSA. The V end was cut by 3 bases, the J end by 5 bases, with 14 bases between. This CDR3 reads CASSFPGPQDEQYF. The CDR3 DNA sequence: TGTGCCAGCAGCTTTCCCGGGCCACAGGACGAGCAGTACTTC.

The chain couples TRBV6-2 or TRBV6-3 to TRBJ2-7; no clear D. There are 16 residues in the CDR3. Looked up from germline, CDR1 is MNHEY and CDR2 is SVGEGT. Trimming shortened V by 1 base and J by 0 bases, and 13 bases separated the two germline ends. CDR3 nucleotides: TGTGCCAGCAGTTACTTTTTGGGCAGATTCTCCTACGAGCAGTACTTC. Translation: CASSYFLGRFSYEQYF.

This clonotype has just a few counts. The genes are TRBV4-1 and TRBJ2-3, with a weak D call TRBD2 (6 bases). The CDR3 has 17 residues. Germline CDR1 MGHRA, CDR2 YSYEKL. V shed 3 bases and J shed 2 bases, with 18 bases lying between them. The CDR3 reads CASSHPPASGSTDTQYF. The CDR3 DNA reads as TGCGCCAGCAGCCATCCTCCGGCGAGCGGGTCCACAGATACGCAGTATTTT.

V is TRBV6-6 and J is TRBJ2-1; maybe TRBD1 (6 bases). The CDR3 extends over 16 amino acids. V was cut by 0 bases and J by 8 bases, with 17 bases left in between. The germline CDR1 and CDR2 sequences are MNHNY and SVGAGI (reference sequence). This chain's CDR3 is CASSYSIAPQGYEQFF. CDR3 in DNA: TGTGCCAGCAGTTACTCGATCGCACCCCAGGGGTATGAGCAGTTCTTC.

CDR3 DNA sequence: TGTGCCAGCAGTTTAACCCGACTAGCGACCGAGCAGTACTTC. Its protein is CASSLTRLATEQYF. This sequence joins TRBV27 and TRBJ2-7; the match to TRBD2 covers 8 bases. After removal of 2 bases from V and 6 bases from J, the junction contained 6 bases not matched to a gene. The CDR3 sequence is 14 residues long. Germline V gene sequence: CDR1 MNHEY, CDR2 SMNVEV (reference sequence).

The chain links TRBV5-1 to TRBJ2-3, with a weak D call TRBD2 (5 bases). This CDR3 is 14 amino acids long. Germline lookup yields CDR1 SGHRS and CDR2 YFSETQ. V was shortened by 1 base and J by 6 bases, with 12 bases between the two germline ends. CDR3 in DNA: TGCGCCAGCAGCTTGTCAGGACTTGGGGATACGCAGTATTTT. Its translation is CASSLSGLGDTQYF.

This clonotype was seen just once. This chain uses TRBV9 with TRBJ1-2; D is possibly TRBD1 (5 bases). The V gene's germline CDR1 is SGDLS and CDR2 YYNGEE. The germline V and J ends were trimmed by 4 bases and 10 bases, with 17 bases remaining between them. This CDR3 comprises 13 residues. The CDR3 sequence is CASSYRLRGDYTF. The CDR3 bases are TGTGCCAGCAGCTATAGACTGCGAGGGGACTACACCTTC.

The CDR3 is CATSRGDSGGYNEQFF. The DNA of the CDR3 is TGTGCCACCAGCAGAGGGGACAGCGGGGGATACAATGAGCAGTTCTTC. The chain employs TRBV15 and TRBJ2-1; D possibly corresponds to TRBD2 (8 bases). The CDR3 covers 16 residues. Germline CDR1 reads LNHNV; CDR2 reads YYDKDF (reference sequence). Trimming removed 1 base from V and 4 bases from J, with 14 bases in between.

About this clonotype: The junction and the germline gene differ at one end; a read error may be behind it. This sequence joins TRBV4-1 and TRBJ1-5; 8 nucleotides align to TRBD1. Germline V lookup: CDR1 MGHRA, CDR2 YSYEKL. The CDR3 sequence is 16 residues long. The CDR3 DNA reads as TGCGCCAGCAGCCAAGAAACGACAGGGGTAAATCTGCCCCAGCATTTT. It is translated as CASSQETTGVNLPQHF.

Only one count was recorded for this clonotype. The V gene is TRBV20-1, the J gene TRBJ2-7; no clear D gene. The DNA matches TRBJ2-5 better at its end, which makes the J call doubtful. CDR1 is DFQATT, CDR2 SNEGSKA, per germline (reference sequence). CDR3 length: 13 amino acids. The CDR3 loop reads CSASDSRAGTQYF. The DNA for the CDR3 is TGCAGTGCTAGTGACTCCCGGGCAGGGACCCAGTACTTC.

This clonotype was seen only a few times. This CDR3 reads CSAIRDTHYNEQFF. In nucleotides, the CDR3 is TGCAGTGCGATCCGGGACACCCACTACAATGAGCAGTTCTTC. The V call is TRBV20-1, the J call TRBJ2-1, with TRBD1 as a possible D gene (6 bases). This CDR3 has 14 residues. CDR1 is DFQATT and CDR2 is SNEGSKA in the germline V gene (reference sequence). The ends were cut back, 6 bases at V and 3 bases at J, with 15 bases in the middle.

This clonotype has at least ten counts. The rearrangement links TRBV6-2 or TRBV6-3 to TRBJ2-7; D is uncertain. There are 12 residues in the CDR3. V was shortened by 3 bases and J by 6 bases, with 9 bases between the two germline ends. Germline V gene lookup returns CDR1 MNHEY and CDR2 SVGEGT. CDR3 sequence reads: CASSYSYGEQYF. The CDR3 region has the DNA TGTGCCAGCAGTTATTCATACGGCGAGCAGTACTTC.

This chain connects TRBV28 to TRBJ2-1; TRBD2 aligns across 9 bases. The germline V gene has CDR1 MDHEN and CDR2 SYDVKM. Trimming removed 8 bases from V and 5 bases from J; junction bases left unmatched: 10. The CDR3 is 15 amino acids. CDR3 sequence reads: CASHSPRGGNNEQFF. The CDR3 coding sequence is TGTGCCAGCCATTCCCCGCGGGGGGGAAACAATGAGCAGTTCTTC.

The V gene is TRBV29-1, the J gene TRBJ2-3, with a possible D match to TRBD1 (5 bases). CDR1 is SQVTM, CDR2 ANQGSEA, per germline. The ends were cut back, 5 bases at V and 2 bases at J, with 11 bases in the middle. This CDR3 spans 13 amino acids. CDR3 sequence (DNA): TGCAGCGTTAGTGGGGCTTCCACAGATACGCAGTATTTT. It codes for CSVSGASTDTQYF.

This clonotype was observed a handful of times. This chain connects TRBV20-1 to TRBJ2-7; D could derive from TRBD1 or TRBD2 (5 bases each). V was trimmed by 7 bases and J by 4 bases, leaving 17 bases between them. This CDR3 is built from 13 residues. CDR1 is DFQATT, CDR2 SNEGSKA, per germline (reference sequence). DNA for the CDR3: TGCAGTGTTCCGACGGGGCGGGCGTACGAGCAGTACTTC. This codes for CSVPTGRAYEQYF.

The chain combines TRBV28 with TRBJ1-5; weak D call: TRBD1 (6 bases). Trimming removed 4 bases at V and 1 base at J, with 11 bases between. This CDR3 comprises 15 residues. CDR1 is MDHEN, CDR2 SYDVKM, per germline. CDR3 in amino acids: CASSSGGSSNQPQHF. CDR3 bases: TGTGCCAGCAGTTCGGGGGGCTCGAGCAATCAGCCCCAGCATTTT.